A selection of T cell receptor beta chains follows, all from one sample in a study of T-cell memory formation after mild COVID-19. In TCRdb, the 5' RACE reads were re-called with MiXCR into one record per CDR3 protein. The sample includes under 250,000 distinct CDR3 sequences, 9% to 10% of them seen just once. Sequenced sample: PBMCs or a T cell subset sorted from them (not recorded which). These receptors were taken from a man between 18 and 35 years old who had mild COVID-19 (a few samples of this study predate the infection). Cell type and time point are not known. Both conserved end residues are part of each CDR3. D genes are given only for firm matches. A row's size may be missing; if present it is once, few, many or a size class.

cdr3_aa cdr3_nt clone_size d_call cdr3_length j_call v_call
CASSLEGLAGVDTQYF TGCGCCAGCAGCTTGGAGGGACTAGCGGGGGTTGATACGCAGTATTTT few TRBD2 16 TRBJ2-3 TRBV5-1
CASSFGTGDQPQHF TGTGCCAGCAGCTTCGGGACAGGGGATCAGCCCCAGCATTTT . TRBD1 14 TRBJ1-5 TRBV9
CASRTSGSTDTQYF TGTGCCAGCAGGACTAGCGGGAGCACAGATACGCAGTATTTT many TRBD2 14 TRBJ2-3 TRBV6-2/TRBV6-3
CASSGRPGAGELFF TGTGCCAGCAGCGGACGACCCGGAGCCGGGGAGCTGTTTTTT . . 14 TRBJ2-2 TRBV11-1
CASSPLPSEGGYTF TGTGCCAGCAGCCCCCTACCCTCAGAAGGGGGCTACACCTTC . . 14 TRBJ1-2 TRBV7-2
CAVWGVNTGELFF TGTGCAGTGTGGGGGGTGAACACCGGGGAGCTGTTTTTT few . 13 TRBJ2-2 TRBV6-6
CASSLRSGLGGTDTQYF TGTGCCAGCAGCCTACGCTCGGGACTCGGGGGCACAGATACGCAGTATTTT few . 17 TRBJ2-3 TRBV27
CSVKRGGPKTQYF TGCAGCGTTAAAAGGGGGGGGCCCAAGACCCAGTACTTC few . 13 TRBJ2-5 TRBV29-1
CASSQTGGNQPQHF TGCGCCAGCAGCCAGACAGGGGGCAATCAGCCCCAGCATTTT few TRBD1 14 TRBJ1-5 TRBV4-1
CASSRSGTGDGYTF TGCGCCAGCAGCCGTAGCGGGACAGGGGATGGCTACACCTTC few TRBD1 14 TRBJ1-2 TRBV4-3
CASSLDRQGTDEQFF TGTGCCAGCAGTTTAGACCGACAGGGTACTGATGAGCAGTTCTTC few TRBD1 15 TRBJ2-1 TRBV12-3/TRBV12-4
CAIGTRQYGYTF TGTGCCATCGGGACGCGGCAGTATGGCTACACCTTC . . 12 TRBJ1-2 TRBV10-3
CASSYSAGTEAFF TGTGCCAGCAGTTACTCGGCTGGGACTGAAGCTTTCTTT many . 13 TRBJ1-1 TRBV6-5
CASSGRTGVVSGANVLTF TGTGCCAGCAGTGGAAGGACAGGGGTTGTCTCTGGGGCCAACGTCCTGACTTTC few TRBD1 18 TRBJ2-6 TRBV2
CASSSRGFSADTQYF TGTGCCAGCAGCTCCAGGGGATTCAGTGCAGATACGCAGTATTTT few . 15 TRBJ2-3 TRBV7-2
CASTKQIGTGREAFF TGCGCCAGCACCAAGCAGATCGGGACAGGGCGTGAAGCTTTCTTT . TRBD1 15 TRBJ1-1 TRBV4-1
CASSEKTSGANVLTF TGTGCCAGCAGTGAAAAAACCTCTGGGGCCAACGTCCTGACTTTC few . 15 TRBJ2-6 TRBV2
CATSDSGTGGGGELFF TGTGCCACCAGTGATTCCGGGACAGGGGGCGGCGGGGAGCTGTTTTTT few TRBD1 16 TRBJ2-2 TRBV24-1
CASRTGVYTGELFF TGTGCCAGCAGGACAGGGGTCTACACCGGGGAGCTGTTTTTT few TRBD1 14 TRBJ2-2 TRBV12-3/TRBV12-4
CSARRGGNNEQFF TGCAGTGCCCGCCGGGGGGGCAATAATGAGCAGTTCTTC . TRBD2 13 TRBJ2-1 TRBV20-1
CSARMSARETQYF TGCAGTGCTAGGATGTCGGCACGGGAGACCCAGTACTTC . . 13 TRBJ2-5 TRBV20-1
CASSQGMGSQPQHF TGTGCCAGCAGCCAAGGGATGGGAAGCCAGCCCCAGCATTTT few . 14 TRBJ1-5 TRBV3-1
CASSLGLSYEQYF TGTGCCAGCAGCCTGGGACTGTCCTACGAGCAGTACTTC many . 13 TRBJ2-7 TRBV3-1
CAISEFTGSYEQYF TGTGCCATCAGTGAGTTTACAGGCTCCTACGAGCAGTACTTC few . 14 TRBJ2-7 TRBV10-3
CASSRGTGMNTEAFF TGTGCCAGCTCACGAGGGACAGGCATGAACACTGAAGCTTTCTTT many TRBD1 15 TRBJ1-1 TRBV18
CASSYLDRYYGYTF TGTGCCAGCAGTTACTTAGACAGATACTATGGCTACACCTTC many . 14 TRBJ1-2 TRBV6-6